The sequence of this T cell receptor beta chain was determined in a study of blood T cell repertoires in COVID-19. This table comes from immunoSEQ multiplex PCR, and its TCRdb copy is limited to in-frame clones, with some not included. The sample includes 150,000 to 200,000 clones, 60% to 85% of them seen just once. The sample was peripheral blood. The TCR originated in a man aged 55 to 69 with active or convalescent COVID-19.

CDR3 bases: TGTGCCAGCAGCTTGGAAATGGACAGTGAAGCTTTCTTT. The encoded protein is CASSLEMDSEAFF. The rearrangement joins TRBV5-4 to TRBJ1-1, with a tentative D call TRBD1 (6 bases). Germline lookup yields CDR1 SGHNT and CDR2 YYREEE (reference sequence). Trimming pared 0 bases from V and 7 bases from J, leaving 10 bases between. CDR3 length: 13 residues. Together with reference TRBV5-4 and TRBJ1-1, the CDR3 gives the full variable domain: ETGVTQSPTHLIKTRGQQVTLRCSSQSGHNTVSWYQQALGQGPQFIFQYYREEENGRGNFPPRFSGLQFPNYSSELNVNALELDDSALYLCASSLEMDSEAFFGQGTRLTVV.